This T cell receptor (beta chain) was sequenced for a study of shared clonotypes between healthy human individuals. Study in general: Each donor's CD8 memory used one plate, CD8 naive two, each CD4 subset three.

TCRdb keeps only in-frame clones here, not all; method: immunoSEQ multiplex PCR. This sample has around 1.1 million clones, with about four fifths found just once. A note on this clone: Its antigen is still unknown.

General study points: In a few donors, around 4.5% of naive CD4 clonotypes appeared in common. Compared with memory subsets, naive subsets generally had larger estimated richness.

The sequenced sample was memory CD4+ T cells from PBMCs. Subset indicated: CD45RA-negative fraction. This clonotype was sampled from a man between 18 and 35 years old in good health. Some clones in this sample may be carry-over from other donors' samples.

CDR3 in DNA: TGCGCCAGCAGCACCGGGACAGGGTGGGAAAAACTGTTTTTT. Translating it yields CASSTGTGWEKLFF. V usage is TRBV5-1 and J usage is TRBJ1-4; 9 nucleotides agree with TRBD1. With V trimmed by 4 bases and J by 8 bases, 6 bases remained unmatched. Germline CDR1 is SGHRS and CDR2 is YFSETQ. The CDR3 contains 14 residues.